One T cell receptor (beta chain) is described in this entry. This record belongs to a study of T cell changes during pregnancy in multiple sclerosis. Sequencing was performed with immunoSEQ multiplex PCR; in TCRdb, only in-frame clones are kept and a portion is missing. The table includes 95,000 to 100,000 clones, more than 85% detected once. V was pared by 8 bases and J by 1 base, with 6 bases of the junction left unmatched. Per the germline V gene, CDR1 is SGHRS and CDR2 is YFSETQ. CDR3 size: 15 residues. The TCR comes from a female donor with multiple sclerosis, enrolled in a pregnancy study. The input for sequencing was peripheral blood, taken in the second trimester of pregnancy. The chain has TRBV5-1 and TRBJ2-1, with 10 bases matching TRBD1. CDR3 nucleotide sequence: TGCGCCAGTACCCGGGACAGGGGATCCTACAATGAGCAGTTCTTC. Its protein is CASTRDRGSYNEQFF.